This T cell receptor (beta chain) stems from a study of T cell responses to AZD1222 COVID-19 vaccine. Study outcomes and limitations: Unmutated variant regions are reportedly targeted by nearly half of spike-specific TCRs. Donors, mostly white British, included more females; clonal diversity was possibly underestimated. Baseline serology detected seropositivity in only six AZD1222 recipients. Researchers took repertoire samples only after the peak T cell response had come.

On this clone: As yet, its antigen is unknown.

Germline CDR1 reads LGHDT; CDR2 reads YNNKEL (reference sequence). With 0 bases removed from V and 0 bases from J, the gap between germline ends came to 15 bases. The CDR3 has 18 amino acids. Using immunoSEQ multiplex PCR, the repertoire was profiled, and TCRdb retains in-frame clones only, with some absent. The table shows 90,000 to 110,000 clones, with roughly 90% occurring only once. The sample consisted of peripheral blood, taken on day 0 of AZD1222 vaccination. The TCR was taken from an adult in good health. The chain has TRBV3-1 (or the pseudogene TRBV3-2) and TRBJ1-3; no reliable D call. CDR3 sequence: CASSQDFGVSISGNTIYF. The DNA of the CDR3 is TGTGCCAGCAGCCAAGACTTTGGGGTTTCAATCTCTGGAAACACCATATATTTT.